Following are 8 T cell receptor beta chains from one sample sequenced in a study of technical replicates of blood from a handful of donors. TCRdb keeps only in-frame clones here, not all; method: immunoSEQ multiplex PCR. Of around 68,000 clones listed, roughly 91% were seen once; the top ten hold 0.35% to 0.4%. The sample comprised T cells isolated from PBMCs. All receptors come from a human donor in good health. Some clones in this sample may be carry-over from other donors' samples.

V gene TRBV25-1 combines with J gene TRBJ2-1, with D possibly matching TRBD2 (6 bases). The CDR3 extends over 17 amino acids. Per the germline V gene, CDR1 is MGHDK and CDR2 is SYGVNS. Trimming left V 1 base short and J 8 bases short, with 21 bases between. In nucleotides, the CDR3 is TGTGCCAGCAGTGAATTTCGCTCGGGAGATTCTCGGGATGAGCAGTTCTTC. It encodes CASSEFRSGDSRDEQFF.

V gene TRBV7-7 combines with J gene TRBJ2-1; TRBD2 matches at 8 bases. Germline loops: CDR1 SSHAT, CDR2 FNYEAQ (reference sequence). The CDR3 extends over 16 amino acids. V was pared by 5 bases and J by 1 base, with 7 bases of the junction left unmatched. The CDR3 spells CASSKRSSGSYNEQFF. DNA for the CDR3: TGTGCCAGCAGCAAGAGATCTAGCGGGTCCTACAATGAGCAGTTCTTC.

V and J are TRBV2 and TRBJ1-1; TRBD1 might be the D (6 bases). Looked up from germline, CDR1 is SNHLY and CDR2 is FYNNEI. V lost 7 bases, J lost 4 bases, and 19 bases lay in between. This CDR3 has 15 amino acids. The DNA of the CDR3 is TGTGCCAGCACTAAACTGGGGGGGCGGGCCACTGAAGCTTTCTTT. Its translation is CASTKLGGRATEAFF.

J is TRBJ1-5 and V is TRBV5-6; TRBD1 matches at 8 bases. The V gene end was trimmed by 0 bases and the J gene end by 4 bases; junction bases not matched to a gene: 6. Germline assignment: CDR1 SGHDT and CDR2 YYEEEE. CDR3 size: 16 residues. The CDR3 nucleotides are TGTGCCAGCAGCTTGGCCGACAGGGGTTATAATCAGCCCCAGCATTTT. It specifies CASSLADRGYNQPQHF.

The chain uses TRBV6-5 and TRBJ2-5; no reliable D call. The DNA end is a closer match to TRBJ2-7, so the J assignment may be wrong. Germline CDR1 MNHEY, CDR2 SVGAGI. The CDR3 loop spans 11 amino acids. The CDR3 coding sequence is TGTGCCAGCAGTTACAATTACGAGCAGTACTTC. It codes for CASSYNYEQYF.

This sequence joins TRBV5-4 and TRBJ2-5, with 8 bases lining up with TRBD1. The CDR3 contains 16 residues. The V and J ends lost 0 bases and 4 bases, in that order; junction bases with no gene match: 8. CDR1 SGHNT and CDR2 YYREEE come from the germline V gene (reference sequence). CDR3 amino acids: CASSLGRKTGAETQYF. The CDR3 DNA reads as TGTGCCAGCAGCTTGGGCCGAAAGACAGGGGCAGAGACCCAGTACTTC.

CDR3 protein: CASSLLAGRQETQYF. The CDR3 coding sequence is TGTGCCAGCAGTTTATTAGCGGGTCGTCAGGAGACCCAGTACTTC. V gene TRBV27 combines with J gene TRBJ2-5; TRBD2 matches at 7 bases. The germline CDR1 and CDR2 sequences are MNHEY and SMNVEV (reference sequence). The CDR3 is 15 amino acids. V was pared by 1 base and J by 5 bases, with 7 bases of the junction left unmatched.

The chain uses TRBV19 and TRBJ2-2; maybe TRBD2 (6 bases). The CDR3 totals 15 residues. Per the germline V gene, CDR1 is LNHDA and CDR2 is SQIVND (reference sequence). Between the trimmed V and J ends, which lost 6 bases and 5 bases, there was a span of 16 bases. In DNA, the CDR3 is TGTGCCAGTAGAGGCCTTTCTAGCGCGACCGGGGAGCTGTTTTTT. Translation gives CASRGLSSATGELFF.